This passage covers 22 T cell receptor beta chains from one sample sequenced in a study of CD8+ T cells in alopecia areata. As the sequencing template, cDNA was produced by extracting RNA and reverse transcribing it. Using immunoSEQ multiplex PCR, the repertoire was profiled, and TCRdb retains in-frame clones only, with some absent. Of about 110,000 clones listed, 45% to 60% are singletons. The sequenced material came from NKG2D-low CD8+ T cells sorted from blood. These receptors all stem from a human donor with alopecia areata.

DNA for the CDR3: TGTGCCAGCAGCCAAGTCGGGGCAGCAAAGGGCTACGAGCAGTACTTC. Residues: CASSQVGAAKGYEQYF. The chain carries TRBV4-2 and TRBJ2-7; D tentatively reads TRBD1 or TRBD2 (5 bases each). V lost 1 base to trimming and J lost 3 bases, with 16 bases between them. Germline loops: CDR1 LGHNA, CDR2 YNFKEQ. This CDR3 spans 16 amino acids.

The chain has TRBV5-4 and TRBJ2-1; TRBD2 might be the D (5 bases). There are 11 residues in the CDR3. Per the germline V gene, CDR1 is SGHNT and CDR2 is YYREEE (reference sequence). V lost 4 bases, J lost 7 bases, and 6 bases lay in between. The CDR3 loop is CASSRGNEQFF. CDR3 nucleotide sequence: TGTGCCAGCAGCCGAGGGAATGAGCAGTTCTTC.

This chain links TRBV6-1 with TRBJ2-1; a possible D gene is TRBD1 (6 bases). Germline V gene data show CDR1 as MNHNS and CDR2 as SASEGT. The V gene lost 4 bases and the J gene lost 10 bases, with 8 bases spanning the gap. The CDR3 spans 11 residues. The CDR3 DNA is TGTGCCAGCAGTGTCGGGACAGAGCAGTTCTTC. Residues: CASSVGTEQFF.

V and J are TRBV27 and TRBJ2-7, with 10 bases aligning to TRBD2. V lost 5 bases, J lost 5 bases, and 6 bases stayed unmatched. The CDR3 runs 14 residues. The V gene's germline CDR1 is MNHEY and CDR2 SMNVEV (reference sequence). CDR3 protein: CASSTLAGAHEQYF. The CDR3 DNA is TGTGCCAGCAGTACCCTAGCGGGAGCCCACGAGCAGTACTTC.

This chain connects TRBV13 to TRBJ2-7; the D gene is possibly TRBD2 (5 bases). Germline V CDR1 and CDR2: PRHDT, FYEKMQ (reference sequence). Trimming cost V 4 bases and J 4 bases, with 11 bases left between them. The CDR3 consists of 13 residues. The CDR3 spells CASSSPRGYEQYF. CDR3 sequence (DNA): TGTGCCAGCAGCTCCCCTAGAGGGTACGAGCAGTACTTC.

The chain is built from TRBV2 and TRBJ1-1, with 9 bases fitting TRBD1. J gave up 0 bases and V 4 bases, and 6 bases lay outside the gene matches. The CDR3 length is 16 residues. From germline, CDR1 is SNHLY and CDR2 FYNNEI. The CDR3 DNA is TGTGCCAGCAGTGTTGACAGGGGGTCCGTGAACACTGAAGCTTTCTTT. It codes for CASSVDRGSVNTEAFF. Full variable domain (outside the CDR3, taken from reference TRBV2 and TRBJ1-1): EPEVTQTPSHQVTQMGQEVILRCVPISNHLYFYWYRQILGQKVEFLVSFYNNEISEKSEIFDDQFSVERPDGSNFTLKIRSTKLEDSAMYFCASSVDRGSVNTEAFFGQGTRLTVV.

This clone was counted between two and nine times. This rearrangement joins TRBV7-9 to TRBJ2-2; D call uncertain. Germline assignment: CDR1 SEHNR and CDR2 FQNEAQ (reference sequence). The CDR3 loop spans 15 amino acids. V was clipped by 5 bases and J by 5 bases, with 15 bases between them. The CDR3 spells CASSTTVAGTGELFF. The CDR3 DNA follows: TGTGCCAGCAGCACGACTGTTGCTGGGACCGGGGAGCTGTTTTTT.

This sequence joins TRBV27 and TRBJ2-3; 8 nucleotides line up with TRBD2. CDR3 length: 15 residues. V lost 10 bases to trimming and J lost 4 bases; unmatched junction nucleotides: 13. CDR1 is MNHEY, CDR2 SMNVEV, per germline (reference sequence). The CDR3 sequence: CATTSQRERPDTQYF. The DNA of the CDR3 is TGTGCCACCACTTCCCAGCGGGAGAGACCAGATACGCAGTATTTT.

This clone appeared a single time. The chain joins TRBV7-6 to TRBJ1-2; D not certain. CDR1 is SGHVS and CDR2 is FNYEAQ in the germline V gene. CDR3 length: 13 residues. V dropped 4 bases and J dropped 8 bases, with 14 bases sitting between them. CDR3 sequence (DNA): TGTGCCAGCAGCTCCCTGTCCAATGGCGGCTACACCTTC. Translation: CASSSLSNGGYTF. Variable domain in full (rest from reference TRBV7-6 and TRBJ1-2): GAGVSQSPRYKVTKRGQDVALRCDPISGHVSLYWYRQALGQGPEFLTYFNYEAQQDKSGLPNDRFSAERPEGSISTLTIQRTEQRDSAMYRCASSSLSNGGYTFGSGTRLTVV.

CDR3 DNA sequence: TGTGCCAGCAGCTTAACCGCGGGATACTCCTACAATGAGCAGTTCTTC. Its protein product is CASSLTAGYSYNEQFF. The V and J genes are TRBV7-3 and TRBJ2-1, with D maybe TRBD2 (6 bases). CDR1 and CDR2 from the germline V gene are SGHTA and FQGTGA. The CDR3 runs 16 residues. Trimming cost V 0 bases and J 0 bases, with 9 bases left between them.

This clone has only a few counts. This chain joins TRBV28 and TRBJ2-7, with 11 bases aligning to TRBD2. CDR3 size: 17 residues. V trimming: 8 bases; J trimming: 3 bases; junction bases outside the gene matches: 15. CDR1 and CDR2 from the germline V gene are MDHEN and SYDVKM. The CDR3 coding sequence is TGTGCCAGCGGGTCGAGGGCTAGCGGGAGGACGGACTACGAGCAGTACTTC. The encoded protein is CASGSRASGRTDYEQYF.

The chain joins TRBV7-8 to TRBJ1-4, with D hard to call. The germline V and J ends were trimmed by 5 bases and 7 bases, with 8 bases remaining between them. From germline, CDR1 is SGHVS and CDR2 FQNEAQ. This CDR3 is built from 12 residues. The CDR3 coding sequence is TGTGCCAGCAGCACCGGTGGTGAAAAACTGTTTTTT. Translating it yields CASSTGGEKLFF.

The J gene is TRBJ2-7, the V gene TRBV13; TRBD2 matches at 12 bases. Germline lookup yields CDR1 PRHDT and CDR2 FYEKMQ (reference sequence). J lost 5 bases, V lost 5 bases, and 7 bases had no gene match. CDR3 length: 15 amino acids. The CDR3 DNA sequence: TGTGCCAGCAGCGCTAGCGGGAGGGGTAAGCACGAGCAGTACTTC. Protein: CASSASGRGKHEQYF.

The rearrangement links TRBV27 to TRBJ2-2, with unresolved D. V lost 1 base and J 4 bases, leaving 4 bases between the germline ends. From germline, CDR1 is MNHEY and CDR2 SMNVEV (reference sequence). The CDR3 covers 13 residues. The CDR3 bases are TGTGCCAGCAGTTTATTTTCCACCGGGGAGCTGTTTTTT. Protein product: CASSLFSTGELFF.

The chain joins TRBV28 to TRBJ2-4, with TRBD2 identical over 8 bases. Trimming cost V 6 bases and J 1 base; bases outside gene matches: 8. The CDR3 runs 16 residues. Germline values: CDR1 MDHEN, CDR2 SYDVKM. The DNA of the CDR3 is TGTGCCAGCAGCCTACTTAGCGGGATGGCCAAAAACATTCAGTACTTC. Translated: CASSLLSGMAKNIQYF.

This clone appeared once. The rearrangement links TRBV9 to TRBJ1-2; D is possibly TRBD1 (5 bases). Germline CDR1 is SGDLS and CDR2 is YYNGEE. Trimming left V 3 bases short and J 0 bases short, with 24 bases between. The CDR3 covers 19 residues. The CDR3 protein is CASSGVGSGSDRTNYGYTF. The DNA of the CDR3 is TGTGCCAGCAGCGGAGTGGGATCGGGGAGCGACAGAACTAACTATGGCTACACCTTC.

A single count supports this clone. The CDR3 DNA is TGTGCCAGCAGTGGGGGGACTAGCGTCATAGGGAAGCAGTACTTC. It is translated as CASSGGTSVIGKQYF. V gene TRBV27 combines with J gene TRBJ2-7, with 10 bases fitting TRBD2. V was clipped by 5 bases and J by 8 bases; unmatched bases: 12. Germline assignment: CDR1 MNHEY and CDR2 SMNVEV (reference sequence). CDR3 size: 15 residues.

The chain employs TRBV15 and TRBJ2-1; D might be TRBD1 (6 bases). Germline V CDR1 and CDR2: LNHNV, YYDKDF (reference sequence). There are 12 residues in the CDR3. V lost 4 bases to trimming and J lost 7 bases, with 8 bases between them. CDR3 sequence (DNA): TGTGCCACCAGCAAACAGGGAAATGAGCAGTTCTTC. Its protein product is CATSKQGNEQFF.

The chain has TRBV14 and TRBJ2-2; 9 bases agree with TRBD1. The CDR3 sequence is 16 residues long. Germline trimming cut 4 bases from V and 5 bases from J; bases unmatched to any gene: 8. The V gene's germline CDR1 is SGHDN and CDR2 FVKESK. In DNA, the CDR3 is TGTGCCAGCAGCCCGGGGACAGGGCAGTATACCGGGGAGCTGTTTTTT. Translated: CASSPGTGQYTGELFF.

This clone was counted between two and nine times. V and J are TRBV30 and TRBJ2-1, with 8 bases fitting TRBD1. The V segment lost 1 base and the J segment 7 bases; nucleotides outside the gene matches: 3. The CDR3 covers 13 residues. Germline assignment: CDR1 GTSNPN and CDR2 SVGIG (reference sequence). DNA of the CDR3: TGTGCCTGGAGTGGAACAGGGGGAAATGAGCAGTTCTTC. It translates to CAWSGTGGNEQFF.

This clone appeared a few times. The V gene is TRBV27, the J gene TRBJ2-7; 9 bases are shared with TRBD2. This CDR3 is 14 amino acids long. V gave up 5 bases and J gave up 0 bases; unmatched junction bases: 2. Germline-derived CDR1 and CDR2 are MNHEY and SMNVEV (reference sequence). The CDR3 loop reads CASSKTSGSYEQYF. CDR3 DNA: TGTGCCAGCAGTAAGACTAGCGGCTCCTACGAGCAGTACTTC.

CDR3 region: CASSPTWVPQYF. DNA for the CDR3: TGTGCCAGCAGCCCGACGTGGGTCCCGCAGTACTTC. The chain employs TRBV7-2 and TRBJ2-7, with D uncertain. The germline CDR1 and CDR2 sequences are SGHTA and FQGNSA. This CDR3 is built from 12 residues. V was cut by 5 bases and J by 9 bases, with 14 bases left in between.